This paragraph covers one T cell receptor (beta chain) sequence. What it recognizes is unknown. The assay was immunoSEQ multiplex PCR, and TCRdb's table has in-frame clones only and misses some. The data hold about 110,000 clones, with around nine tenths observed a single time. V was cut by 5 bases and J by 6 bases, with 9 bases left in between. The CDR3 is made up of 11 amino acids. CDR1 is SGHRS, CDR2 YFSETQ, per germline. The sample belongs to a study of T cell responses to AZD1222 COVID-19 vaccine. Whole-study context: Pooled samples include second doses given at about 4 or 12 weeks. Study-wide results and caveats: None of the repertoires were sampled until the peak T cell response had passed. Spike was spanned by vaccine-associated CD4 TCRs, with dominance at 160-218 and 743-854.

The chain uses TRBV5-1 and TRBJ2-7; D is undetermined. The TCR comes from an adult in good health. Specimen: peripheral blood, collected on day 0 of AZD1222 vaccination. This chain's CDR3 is CASSFLGEQYF. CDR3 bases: TGCGCCAGCAGTTTTCTGGGCGAGCAGTACTTC. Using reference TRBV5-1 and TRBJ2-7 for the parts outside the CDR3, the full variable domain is KAGVTQTPRYLIKTRGQQVTLSCSPISGHRSVSWYQQTPGQGLQFLFEYFSETQRNKGNFPGRFSGRQFSNSRSEMNVSTLELGDSALYLCASSFLGEQYFGPGTRLTVT.